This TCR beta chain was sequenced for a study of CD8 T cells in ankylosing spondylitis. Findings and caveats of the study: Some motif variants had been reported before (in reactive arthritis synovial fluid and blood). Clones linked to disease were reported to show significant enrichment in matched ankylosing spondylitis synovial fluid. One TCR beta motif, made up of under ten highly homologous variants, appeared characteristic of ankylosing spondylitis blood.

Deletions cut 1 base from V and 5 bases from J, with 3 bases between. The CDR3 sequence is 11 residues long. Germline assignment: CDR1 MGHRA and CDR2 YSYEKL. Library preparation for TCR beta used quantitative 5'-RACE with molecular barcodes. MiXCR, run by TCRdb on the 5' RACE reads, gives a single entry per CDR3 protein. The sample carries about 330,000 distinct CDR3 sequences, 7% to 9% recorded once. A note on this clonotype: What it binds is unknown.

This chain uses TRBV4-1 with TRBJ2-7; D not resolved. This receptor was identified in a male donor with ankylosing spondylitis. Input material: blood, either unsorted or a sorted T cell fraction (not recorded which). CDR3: CASSQGDEQYF. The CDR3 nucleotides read TGCGCCAGCAGCCAAGGAGACGAGCAGTACTTC.